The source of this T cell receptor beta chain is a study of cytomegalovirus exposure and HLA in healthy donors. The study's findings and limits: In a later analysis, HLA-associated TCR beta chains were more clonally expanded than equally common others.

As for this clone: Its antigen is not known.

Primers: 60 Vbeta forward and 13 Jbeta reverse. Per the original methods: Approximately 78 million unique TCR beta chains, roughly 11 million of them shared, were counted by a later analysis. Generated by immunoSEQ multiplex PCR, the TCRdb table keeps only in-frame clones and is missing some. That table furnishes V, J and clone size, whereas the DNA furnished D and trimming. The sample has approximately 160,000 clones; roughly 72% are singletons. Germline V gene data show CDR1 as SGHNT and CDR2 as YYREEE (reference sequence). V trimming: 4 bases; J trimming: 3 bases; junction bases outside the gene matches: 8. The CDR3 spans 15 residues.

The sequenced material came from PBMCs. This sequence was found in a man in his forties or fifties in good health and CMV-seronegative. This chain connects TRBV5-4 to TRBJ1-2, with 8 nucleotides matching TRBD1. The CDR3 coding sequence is TGTGCCAGCAGCACTGGACAGGGAGAAGACTATGGCTACACCTTC. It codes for CASSTGQGEDYGYTF. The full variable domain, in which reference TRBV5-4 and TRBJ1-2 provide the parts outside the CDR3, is ETGVTQSPTHLIKTRGQQVTLRCSSQSGHNTVSWYQQALGQGPQFIFQYYREEENGRGNFPPRFSGLQFPNYSSELNVNALELDDSALYLCASSTGQGEDYGYTFGSGTRLTVV.